This T cell receptor beta chain was observed in a study of blood T cell repertoires in COVID-19. On the study more broadly: Sample material is recorded as cDNA or gDNA derived from T cells, B-cell-depleted T cells, or PBMCs.

Methods used by the authors: Nucleated cell counts were estimated from reference gene primer amplification. The assay was immunoSEQ multiplex PCR, and TCRdb's table has in-frame clones only and misses some. V and J calls and clone size are as listed in that table; D and trimming were resolved from the DNA. This table holds about 34,000 clones, approximately 93% found once. The CDR3 totals 16 residues. From germline, CDR1 is KGHSH and CDR2 LQKENI. V shed 4 bases and J shed 1 base, with 13 bases lying between them. V is TRBV18 and J is TRBJ2-2; D is possibly TRBD2 (6 bases). The origin of this receptor is a human donor in a cohort sampled during active COVID-19. Sequenced input: peripheral blood. CDR3 sequence reads: CASSRYSSGNTGELFF. The CDR3 DNA reads as TGTGCCAGCTCACGTTACAGTAGCGGGAACACCGGGGAGCTGTTTTTT.